This T cell receptor (beta chain) stems from a study of cytomegalovirus exposure and HLA in healthy donors. Notes on this clone: Its antigen is unknown.

The CDR3 has 17 amino acids. Findings and caveats of the study: One variant, a missense change in DCLRE1C, was linked in a later analysis to TCR beta V- and J-gene trimming.

Primers for the PCR totalled 60 Vbeta and 13 Jbeta. Repertoires were generated with immunoSEQ multiplex PCR, while TCRdb's copy carries only in-frame clones and drops some. This sample's table reports some 130,000 clones. The sample comprised PBMCs. The sequence was obtained from a woman in her fifties or sixties in good health and CMV-seronegative. The chain employs TRBV12-2 and TRBJ2-1; the D call of TRBD2 is as the table states it, not checked on the DNA. TRBV12-2 is deemed a pseudogene. The CDR3 bases are TGTGCAAGTCGCTTAGCGGTGACTAGCGCCGACTACAATGAGCAGTTCTTC. It specifies CASRLAVTSADYNEQFF.